This TCR beta chain derives from a study of graft-versus-host responses after intestinal transplantation. The authors plated approximately 200,000 CFSE-labeled responder cells with approximately 200,000 irradiated, violet-dye-labeled stimulator cells. Profiled with immunoSEQ multiplex PCR; TCRdb holds only in-frame clones, not every one. The sample carries approximately 4,700 clones, 25% to 30% recorded once. The germline gives CDR1 MNHNS, CDR2 SASEGT. J lost 4 bases, V lost 0 bases, and 1 base had no gene match. This CDR3 has 15 amino acids. The sequencing here drew on alloreactive CD8+ T cells from a mixed lymphocyte reaction culture, taken before transplantation. The subset is: CFSE-low proliferating T cells sorted from roughly 6-day pre-transplant mixed lymphocyte reaction (GvH or HvG direction). V usage is TRBV6-1 and J usage is TRBJ2-3, with 10 bases that match TRBD2. The receptor was isolated from a human patient who was an organ donor for intestinal transplantation. CDR3 DNA: TGTGCCAGCAGTGAAGCAGCGGGGGGGCCAGATACGCAGTATTTT. This codes for CASSEAAGGPDTQYF.